Following are 8 T cell receptor beta chains from one sample sequenced in a study of human T cells and chemical hapten exposure (dated by TCRdb to the early 2020s). The time point label, read with the paper, signifies: pre-sensitization, week 0. Reading the label with the study, this specimen's treatment or condition is: therapeutic diphenylcyclopropenone sensitization with weekly scalp DPC. Libraries were made using RACE. Data came from a NextSeq 500. The public sequencing data were trimmed at Q25 with fastp and processed into clonotypes with MiXCR by TCRdb, which kept only in-frame beta chains. Rows matching on CDR3 protein sequence are summarized as one entry with the most common DNA and genes. This sample has around 300,000 distinct CDR3 sequences in its table, and around 5.5% of those were observed once. Around 8.6% of the sample is taken by the ten largest. This specimen was whole blood, taken in connection with sensitization to the hapten diphenylcyclopropenone (DPC). The source of these receptors is a young woman with alopecia areata. Some clones in this sample may be carry-over from other donors' samples.

The sample holds many counts of this clonotype. The chain joins TRBV5-6 to TRBJ1-2; D is undetermined. The germline V and J ends were trimmed by 3 bases and 4 bases, with 13 bases remaining between them. CDR3 size: 14 residues. The germline V gene has CDR1 SGHDT and CDR2 YYEEEE. CDR3 DNA: TGTGCCAGCAGCTATGGATCGGAAGCCTATGGCTACACCTTC. This gives the protein CASSYGSEAYGYTF.

The CDR3 sequence: CASSEGPLAGGPQGTQYF. DNA for the CDR3: TGTGCCAGCAGTGAAGGGCCCCTAGCGGGGGGCCCTCAGGGTACGCAGTATTTT. V is TRBV6-1 and J is TRBJ2-3, with 11 bases aligning to TRBD2. Germline V CDR1 and CDR2: MNHNS, SASEGT. V trimming: 1 base; J trimming: 8 bases; junction bases outside the gene matches: 14. This CDR3 spans 18 amino acids.

V is TRBV27 and J is TRBJ1-4; TRBD1 might be the D (5 bases). Looked up from germline, CDR1 is MNHEY and CDR2 is SMNVEV (reference sequence). CDR3 length: 13 amino acids. V gave up 6 bases and J gave up 8 bases, with 13 bases separating them. The CDR3 here is CASRDSRDEKLFF. In DNA, the CDR3 is TGTGCCAGCAGGGATAGTAGGGACGAAAAACTGTTTTTT.

This clonotype was observed a handful of times. This chain connects TRBV7-2 to TRBJ2-2, with D perhaps matching TRBD1 or TRBD2 (5 bases each). From germline, CDR1 is SGHTA and CDR2 FQGNSA. CDR3 length: 17 amino acids. V was cut by 3 bases and J by 5 bases, with 19 bases left in between. Written as DNA, the CDR3 is TGTGCCAGCAGCTTCATCGTCCGGGACGGTGGGACCGGGGAGCTGTTTTTT. This gives the protein CASSFIVRDGGTGELFF.

There are many counts of this clonotype. The chain joins TRBV12-3 or TRBV12-4 to TRBJ2-7, with D perhaps TRBD1 (6 bases). With 8 bases removed from V and 0 bases from J, the gap between germline ends came to 14 bases. The CDR3 covers 14 residues. The CDR3 loop reads CASLSEQGSYEQYF. The CDR3 region has the DNA TGTGCCAGCTTAAGCGAACAGGGCTCCTACGAGCAGTACTTC.

A few counts support this clonotype. The V and J genes are TRBV5-1 and TRBJ2-4, with a possible D match to TRBD1 (6 bases). The CDR3 runs 15 residues. Trimming took 1 base from V and 0 from J, leaving 8 bases between them. Germline CDR1 is SGHRS and CDR2 is YFSETQ. CDR3 residues: CASSLTGLAKNIQYF. CDR3 DNA: TGCGCCAGCAGCTTGACAGGGCTAGCCAAAAACATTCAGTACTTC.

In this sample, this clonotype turned up a few times. V and J are TRBV11-2 and TRBJ2-5; 9 bases fit TRBD2. CDR3 length: 16 residues. V shed 4 bases, J shed 6 bases, and the junction held 12 bases outside the gene matches. The germline V gene has CDR1 SGHAT and CDR2 FQNNGV. For the CDR3, the DNA is TGTGCCAGCAGCTCATATGGCGGGGGGGCCTCGAAGACCCAGTACTTC. This encodes CASSSYGGGASKTQYF.

This clonotype has ten or more counts. V gene TRBV11-1 combines with J gene TRBJ2-1; tentatively, D is TRBD1 (5 bases). The CDR3 has 15 residues. Trimming stripped 4 bases from V and 0 bases from J, with 10 bases between. Germline V gives CDR1 SGHAT, CDR2 FQDESV (reference sequence). The CDR3 reads CASSSQVFSYNEQFF. CDR3 DNA: TGTGCCAGCAGCTCACAGGTTTTCTCCTACAATGAGCAGTTCTTC. Supplemented by reference TRBV11-1 and TRBJ2-1, the full variable domain reads EAEVAQSPRYKITEKSQAVAFWCDPISGHATLYWYRQILGQGPELLVQFQDESVVDDSQLPKDRFSAERLKGVDSTLKIQPAELGDSAMYLCASSSQVFSYNEQFFGPGTRLTVL.